The text below deals with one T cell receptor beta chain. The antigen remains unidentified. This sample was taken from a study of somatic mutations in cytotoxic T cells in rheumatoid arthritis. Study-level results: Antigens bound by the expanded CD8+ clones were not identified.

Germline CDR1 MGHRA, CDR2 YSYEKL. The CDR3 covers 16 residues. V was shortened by 1 base and J by 2 bases, with 14 bases between the two germline ends. The protocol was immunoSEQ multiplex PCR, while the TCRdb copy is restricted to in-frame clones and leaves out a portion. Of about 19,000 clones in the sample, approximately 80% are singletons; the top ten hold about an eighth. What was sequenced was CD8+ T cells sorted from blood. The receptor comes from an adult with rheumatoid arthritis. V usage is TRBV4-1 and J usage is TRBJ1-2; possibly TRBD1 for D (5 bases). The CDR3 region has the DNA TGCGCCAGCAGCCAAGCCCAGGACACCTCAAACTATGGCTACACCTTC. Translated, it gives CASSQAQDTSNYGYTF.